These T cell receptor beta chains were read from a single sample in a study of cytomegalovirus exposure and HLA in healthy donors. Profiled with immunoSEQ multiplex PCR; TCRdb holds only in-frame clones, not every one. The profile shows about 110,000 clones, roughly 79% of them singletons. Input material: PBMCs. The receptors here all came from a woman aged 45-65 years in good health and CMV-seropositive. CDR3s leave out the opening cysteine and the closing phenylalanine or tryptophan.

cdr3_aa v_call
SSSPPRTGSTDTQY TRBV7-9
ASSYRTGRVSAF TRBV6-5
ASSPRAGGWYGYT TRBV9
ASSLAQGLQETQY TRBV5-1
ASSFPGNTIY TRBV7-2
ASSLGSSNQPQH TRBV11-2
ASSLAGEDTQY TRBV7-8
ASSLEVETGELF TRBV11-3
ASSERDFHSYNEQF TRBV9
ASSVLIGSGANVLT TRBV7-9
ASSTWTSQETQY TRBV19
ASSFSGGPGETQY TRBV7-3
ASSLEAGNTEAF TRBV7-9
ASSLEAGGGIPERDLKETQY TRBV27
ASSGEGLSETQY TRBV13
ASSFGDSGANGLT TRBV5-1
ASSSGQNYGYT TRBV5-4
ASSLAVGDYNEQF TRBV5-1
ASSLASGSYEQY TRBV9
ASSVGAGTEAF TRBV27
ASSEGSLAYEQY TRBV2
ASSYSQGDQETQY TRBV6-6
SSSLGGQHTGELF TRBV7-9
ASSFNPQETQY TRBV11-2
ASKSDTEAF TRBV27
AISESYRGSYEQY TRBV10-3
SSSSLTGSTTQY TRBV7-9
ASSYPLQGLGQPQH TRBV6-6
ASSRPRGGELF TRBV11-2
ASSSDRVIYGYT TRBV21-1
ASSRAFTDTQY TRBV7-3
ASSLVRDNTDTQY TRBV7-2
ASSDPGGPGELF TRBV5-1
ASSLDETSGNTDTQY TRBV11-3
ASTQGLHYEQY TRBV5-5
ASSPGVTYEQY TRBV4-3
ASSEDRGLDFRYEQY TRBV7-2
ASSILSPRAPLREYEQY TRBV7-6
ASSQAGLAGGDTQY TRBV4-3
ASSLYGADRGGKGKAF TRBV7-9
ASSNPGGSFEQY TRBV6-5